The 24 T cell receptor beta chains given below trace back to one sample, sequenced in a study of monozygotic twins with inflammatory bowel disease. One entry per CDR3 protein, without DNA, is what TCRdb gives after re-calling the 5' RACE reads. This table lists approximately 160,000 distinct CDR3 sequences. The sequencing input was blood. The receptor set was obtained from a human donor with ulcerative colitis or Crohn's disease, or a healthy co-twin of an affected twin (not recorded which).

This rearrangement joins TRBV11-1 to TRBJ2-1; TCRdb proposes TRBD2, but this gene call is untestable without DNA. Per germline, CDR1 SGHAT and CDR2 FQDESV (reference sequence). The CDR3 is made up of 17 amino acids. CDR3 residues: CASSLLILAGAYNEQFF. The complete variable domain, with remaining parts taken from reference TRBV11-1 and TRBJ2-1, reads EAEVAQSPRYKITEKSQAVAFWCDPISGHATLYWYRQILGQGPELLVQFQDESVVDDSQLPKDRFSAERLKGVDSTLKIQPAELGDSAMYLCASSLLILAGAYNEQFFGPGTRLTVL.

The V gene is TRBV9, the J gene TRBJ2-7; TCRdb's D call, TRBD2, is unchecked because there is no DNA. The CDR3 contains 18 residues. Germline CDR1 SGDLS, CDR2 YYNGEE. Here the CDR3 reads CASSVAPTGTSGSYEQYF. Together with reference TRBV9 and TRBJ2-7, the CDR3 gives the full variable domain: DSGVTQTPKHLITATGQRVTLRCSPRSGDLSVYWYQQSLDQGLQFLIQYYNGEERAKGNILERFSAQQFPDLHSELNLSSLELGDSALYFCASSVAPTGTSGSYEQYFGPGTRLTVT.

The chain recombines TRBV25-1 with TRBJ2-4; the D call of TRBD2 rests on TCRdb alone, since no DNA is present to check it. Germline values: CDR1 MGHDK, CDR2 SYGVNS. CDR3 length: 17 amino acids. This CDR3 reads CASSESLIRGEKNIQYF.

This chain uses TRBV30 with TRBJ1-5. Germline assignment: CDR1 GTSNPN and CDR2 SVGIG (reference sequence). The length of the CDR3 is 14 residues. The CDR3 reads CAWSTGTFNQPQHF. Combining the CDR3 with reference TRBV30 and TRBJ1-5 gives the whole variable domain SQTIHQWPATLVQPVGSPLSLECTVEGTSNPNLYWYRQAAGRGLQLLFYSVGIGQISSEVPQNLSASRPQDRQFILSSKKLLLSDSGFYLCAWSTGTFNQPQHFGDGTRLSIL.

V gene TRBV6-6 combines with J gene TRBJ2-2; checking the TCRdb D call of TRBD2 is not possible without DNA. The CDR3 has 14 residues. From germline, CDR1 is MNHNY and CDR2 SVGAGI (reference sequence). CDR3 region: CATVSGGLTGELFF.

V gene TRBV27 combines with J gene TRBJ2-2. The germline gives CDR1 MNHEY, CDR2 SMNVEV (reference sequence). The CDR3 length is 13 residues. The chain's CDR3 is CASSLRYTGELFF.

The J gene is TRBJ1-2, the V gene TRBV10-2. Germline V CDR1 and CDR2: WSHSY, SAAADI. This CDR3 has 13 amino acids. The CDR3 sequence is CASSDSPNYGYTF.

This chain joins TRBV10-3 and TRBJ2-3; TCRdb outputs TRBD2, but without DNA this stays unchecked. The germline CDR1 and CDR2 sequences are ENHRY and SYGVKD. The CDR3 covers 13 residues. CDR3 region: CAISVEVGDTQYF.

CDR3: CSVGRANLGEQYF. The chain carries TRBV29-1 and TRBJ2-7; TCRdb names TRBD2, which stays unverified in the absence of DNA. This CDR3 spans 13 amino acids. The germline V gene encodes CDR1 SQVTM and CDR2 ANQGSEA.

The CDR3 region is CSAIRTGGGPGTEAFF. The chain has TRBV20-1 and TRBJ1-1; TCRdb proposes TRBD1, but this gene call is untestable without DNA. The germline gives CDR1 DFQATT, CDR2 SNEGSKA (reference sequence). The CDR3 spans 16 residues.

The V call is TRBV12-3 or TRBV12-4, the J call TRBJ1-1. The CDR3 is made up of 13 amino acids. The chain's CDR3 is CASIQTGNTEAFF.

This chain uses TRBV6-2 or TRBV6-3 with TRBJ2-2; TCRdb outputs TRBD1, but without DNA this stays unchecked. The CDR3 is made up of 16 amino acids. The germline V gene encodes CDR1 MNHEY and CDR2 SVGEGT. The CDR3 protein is CASSYGQGLNTGELFF.

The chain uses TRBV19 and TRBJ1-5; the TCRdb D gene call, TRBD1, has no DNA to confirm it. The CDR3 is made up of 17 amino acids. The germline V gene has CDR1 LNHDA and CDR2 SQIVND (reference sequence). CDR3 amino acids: CASSIWIGQGGNQPQHF. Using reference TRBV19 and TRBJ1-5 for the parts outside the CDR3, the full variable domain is DGGITQSPKYLFRKEGQNVTLSCEQNLNHDAMYWYRQDPGQGLRLIYYSQIVNDFQKGDIAEGYSVSREKKESFPLTVTSAQKNPTAFYLCASSIWIGQGGNQPQHFGDGTRLSIL.

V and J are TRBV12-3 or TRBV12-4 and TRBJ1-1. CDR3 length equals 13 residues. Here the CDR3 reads CASSHSSVTEAFF.

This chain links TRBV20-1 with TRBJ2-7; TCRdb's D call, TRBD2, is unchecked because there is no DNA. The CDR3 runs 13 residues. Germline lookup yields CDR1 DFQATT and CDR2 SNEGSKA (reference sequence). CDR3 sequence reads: CSAPTSGDYEQYF.

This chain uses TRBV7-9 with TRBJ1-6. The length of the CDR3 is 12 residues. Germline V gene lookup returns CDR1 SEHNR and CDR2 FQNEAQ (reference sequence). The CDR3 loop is CASSLSTAPLHF. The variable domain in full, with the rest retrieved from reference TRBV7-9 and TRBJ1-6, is DTGVSQNPRHKITKRGQNVTFRCDPISEHNRLYWYRQTLGQGPEFLTYFQNEAQLEKSRLLSDRFSAERPKGSFSTLEIQRTEQGDSAMYLCASSLSTAPLHFGNGTRLTVT.

CDR3 protein: CASSFSPGDANTEAFF. The chain joins TRBV5-6 to TRBJ1-1; with no DNA, the TCRdb D assignment of TRBD1 cannot be verified. Germline CDR1 and CDR2: SGHDT and YYEEEE. The CDR3 contains 16 residues.

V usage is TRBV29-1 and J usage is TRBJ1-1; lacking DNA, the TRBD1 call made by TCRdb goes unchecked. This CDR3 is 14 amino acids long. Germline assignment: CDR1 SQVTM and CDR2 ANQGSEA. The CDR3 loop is CSVAGGQMNTEAFF.

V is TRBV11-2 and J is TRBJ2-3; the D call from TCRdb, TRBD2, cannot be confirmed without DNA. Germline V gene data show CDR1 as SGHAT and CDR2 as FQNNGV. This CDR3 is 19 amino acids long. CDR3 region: CASSLGLLAGGWGTDTQYF.

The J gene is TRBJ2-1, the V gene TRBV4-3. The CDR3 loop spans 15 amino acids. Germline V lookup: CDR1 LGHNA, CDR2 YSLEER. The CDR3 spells CASSQGRSSYNEQFF.

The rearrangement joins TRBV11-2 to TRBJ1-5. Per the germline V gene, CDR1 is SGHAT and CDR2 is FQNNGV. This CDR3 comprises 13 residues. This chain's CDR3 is CASSSRANQPQHF.

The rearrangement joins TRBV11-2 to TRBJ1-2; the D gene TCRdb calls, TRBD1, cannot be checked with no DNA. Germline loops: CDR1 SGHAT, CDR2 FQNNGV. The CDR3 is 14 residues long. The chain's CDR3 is CASRQYGDSYGYTF.

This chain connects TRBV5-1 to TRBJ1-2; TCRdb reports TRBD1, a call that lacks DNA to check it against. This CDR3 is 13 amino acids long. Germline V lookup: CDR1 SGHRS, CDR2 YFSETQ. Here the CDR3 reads CASSSTGGLGYTF.

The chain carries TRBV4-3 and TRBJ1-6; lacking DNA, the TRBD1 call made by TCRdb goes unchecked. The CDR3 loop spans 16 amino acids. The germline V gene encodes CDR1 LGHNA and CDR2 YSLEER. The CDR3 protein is CASSQDRRRAGSPLHF.